This T cell receptor (beta chain) was retrieved from a study of technical replicates of blood from a handful of donors. Germline lookup yields CDR1 MNHEY and CDR2 SMNVEV (reference sequence). This CDR3 has 14 amino acids. V dropped 6 bases and J dropped 8 bases, with 16 bases sitting between them. Clones were read by immunoSEQ multiplex PCR, and TCRdb kept only the in-frame ones, dropping some. Counted here are about 67,000 clones, about 97% occurring once; the ten biggest clones make up approximately 0.25%. V and J are TRBV27 and TRBJ1-4, with TRBD1 as a possible D gene (5 bases). The TCR originated in a human donor in good health. Material for sequencing was T cells isolated from PBMCs. The chain's CDR3 is CASSQQTGGEKLFF. The CDR3 DNA reads as TGTGCCAGCAGCCAACAGACCGGGGGAGAAAAACTGTTTTTT. The full variable domain, rest sourced from reference TRBV27 and TRBJ1-4, is EAQVTQNPRYLITVTGKKLTVTCSQNMNHEYMSWYRQDPGLGLRQIYYSMNVEVTDKGDVPEGYKVSRKEKRNFPLILESPSPNQTSLYFCASSQQTGGEKLFFGSGTQLSVL.